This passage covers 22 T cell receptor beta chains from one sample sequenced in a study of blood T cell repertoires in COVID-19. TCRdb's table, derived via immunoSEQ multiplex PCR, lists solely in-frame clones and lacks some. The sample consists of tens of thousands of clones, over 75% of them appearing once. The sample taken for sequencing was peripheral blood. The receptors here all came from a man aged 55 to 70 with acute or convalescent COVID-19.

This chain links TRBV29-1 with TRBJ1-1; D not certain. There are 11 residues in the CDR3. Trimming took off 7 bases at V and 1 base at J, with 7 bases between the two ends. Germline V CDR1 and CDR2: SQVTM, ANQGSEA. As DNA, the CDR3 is TGCAGCGGAACAGCGAACACTGAAGCTTTCTTT. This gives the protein CSGTANTEAFF.

CDR3 loop: CASSREANTDTQYF. CDR3 nucleotides: TGTGCCAGCTCACGAGAAGCGAACACAGATACGCAGTATTTT. The gene calls are TRBV18 and TRBJ2-3; D unclear. Germline V gives CDR1 KGHSH, CDR2 LQKENI. The CDR3 runs to 14 residues. V gave up 4 bases and J gave up 2 bases, with 10 bases separating them.

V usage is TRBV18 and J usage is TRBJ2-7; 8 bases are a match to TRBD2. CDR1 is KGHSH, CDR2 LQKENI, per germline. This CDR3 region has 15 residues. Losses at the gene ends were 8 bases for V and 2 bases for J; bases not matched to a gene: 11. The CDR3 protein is CASQVGPGLAYEQYF. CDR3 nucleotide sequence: TGTGCCAGCCAGGTTGGACCGGGACTAGCCTACGAGCAGTACTTC. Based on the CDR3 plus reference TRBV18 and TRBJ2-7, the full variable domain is NAGVMQNPRHLVRRRGQEARLRCSPMKGHSHVYWYRQLPEEGLKFMVYLQKENIIDESGMPKERFSAEFPKEGPSILRIQQVVRGDSAAYFCASQVGPGLAYEQYFGPGTRLTVT.

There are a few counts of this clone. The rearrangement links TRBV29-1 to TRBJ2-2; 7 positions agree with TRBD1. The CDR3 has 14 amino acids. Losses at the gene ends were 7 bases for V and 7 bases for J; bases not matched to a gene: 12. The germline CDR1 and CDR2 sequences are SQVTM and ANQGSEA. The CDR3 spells CSAPRTGSGGELFF. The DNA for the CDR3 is TGCAGCGCACCTCGGACAGGCTCGGGCGGGGAGCTGTTTTTT.

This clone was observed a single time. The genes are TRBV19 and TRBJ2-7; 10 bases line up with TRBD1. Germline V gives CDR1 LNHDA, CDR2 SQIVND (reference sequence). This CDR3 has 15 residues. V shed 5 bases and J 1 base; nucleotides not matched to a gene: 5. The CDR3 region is CASSPGTGASYEQYF. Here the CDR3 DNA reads TGTGCCAGTAGTCCCGGGACAGGGGCTTCCTACGAGCAGTACTTC.

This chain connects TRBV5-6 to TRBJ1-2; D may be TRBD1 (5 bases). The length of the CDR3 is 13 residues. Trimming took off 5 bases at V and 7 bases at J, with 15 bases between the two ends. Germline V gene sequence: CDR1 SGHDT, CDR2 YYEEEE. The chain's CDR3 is CASSSDSVLGYTF. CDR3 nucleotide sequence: TGTGCCAGCAGTTCAGACAGTGTGCTTGGCTACACCTTC.

CDR3 region: CASSRWDSPYGYTF. The CDR3 bases are TGTGCCAGCAGCCGCTGGGACAGCCCGTATGGCTACACCTTC. The chain is built from TRBV6-5 and TRBJ1-2; TRBD1 aligns across 7 bases. V lost 6 bases to trimming and J lost 5 bases; unmatched junction nucleotides: 9. The CDR3 is 14 amino acids. From germline, CDR1 is MNHEY and CDR2 SVGAGI.

CDR3 DNA sequence: TGCGCCAGCAGCTTGGACCCAGGGAAGGTGAATTCACCCCTCCACTTT. This translates into CASSLDPGKVNSPLHF. This chain joins TRBV5-1 and TRBJ1-6; TRBD1 is a possible D gene (5 bases). This CDR3 comprises 16 residues. The germline CDR1 and CDR2 sequences are SGHRS and YFSETQ. The V end lost 0 bases, the J end lost 7 bases, and 14 bases lay between the germline ends. The variable domain in full, completed from reference TRBV5-1 and TRBJ1-6, reads KAGVTQTPRYLIKTRGQQVTLSCSPISGHRSVSWYQQTPGQGLQFLFEYFSETQRNKGNFPGRFSGRQFSNSRSEMNVSTLELGDSALYLCASSLDPGKVNSPLHFGNGTRLTVT.

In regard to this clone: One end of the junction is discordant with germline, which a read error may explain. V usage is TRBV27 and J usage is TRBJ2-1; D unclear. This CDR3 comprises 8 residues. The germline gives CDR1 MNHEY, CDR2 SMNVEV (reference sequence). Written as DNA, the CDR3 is TGTGCCAGCAACCACCAGATCTTC. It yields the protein CASNHQIF.

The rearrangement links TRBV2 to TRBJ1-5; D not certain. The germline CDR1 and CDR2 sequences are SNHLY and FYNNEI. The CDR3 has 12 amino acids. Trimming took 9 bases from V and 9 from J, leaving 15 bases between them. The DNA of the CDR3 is TGTGCCAGGTCCGGGGTTCAAGGGCCCCAGCATTTT. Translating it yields CARSGVQGPQHF. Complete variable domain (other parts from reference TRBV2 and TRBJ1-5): EPEVTQTPSHQVTQMGQEVILRCVPISNHLYFYWYRQILGQKVEFLVSFYNNEISEKSEIFDDQFSVERPDGSNFTLKIRSTKLEDSAMYFCARSGVQGPQHFGDGTRLSIL.

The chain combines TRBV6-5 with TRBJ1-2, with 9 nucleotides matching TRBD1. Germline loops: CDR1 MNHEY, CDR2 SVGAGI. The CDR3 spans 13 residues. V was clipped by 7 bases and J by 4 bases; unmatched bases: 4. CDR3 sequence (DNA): TGTGCCAGCAAACAGGGGGCTCGCTATGGCTACACCTTC. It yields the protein CASKQGARYGYTF.

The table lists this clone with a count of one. CDR3 amino acids: CAISGGGGETQYF. The CDR3 coding sequence is TGTGCCATCAGTGGTGGGGGCGGGGAGACCCAGTACTTC. This chain links TRBV10-3 with TRBJ2-5, with a weak D call TRBD1 (6 bases). Germline-derived CDR1 and CDR2 are ENHRY and SYGVKD. The V end was cut by 4 bases, the J end by 5 bases, with 11 bases between. The length of the CDR3 is 13 residues.

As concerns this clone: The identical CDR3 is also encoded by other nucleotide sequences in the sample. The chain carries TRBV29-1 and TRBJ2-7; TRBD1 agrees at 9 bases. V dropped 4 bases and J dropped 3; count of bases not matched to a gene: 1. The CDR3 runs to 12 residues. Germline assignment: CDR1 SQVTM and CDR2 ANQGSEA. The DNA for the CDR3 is TGCAGCGTTGGACAGGGGGACTACGAGCAGTACTTC. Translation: CSVGQGDYEQYF.

CDR3 amino acids: CASSLAKTGSYNEQFF. CDR3 bases: TGTGCCAGCAGCTTGGCAAAAACCGGCTCCTACAATGAGCAGTTCTTC. The chain couples TRBV5-4 to TRBJ2-1; D uncertain. Per the germline V gene, CDR1 is SGHNT and CDR2 is YYREEE (reference sequence). The CDR3 sequence is 16 residues long. The V gene lost 0 bases and the J gene lost 0 bases, with 10 bases spanning the gap.

The CDR3 sequence: CASSLNGMHSPLHF. CDR3 sequence (DNA): TGTGCCAGCAGCTTAAACGGGATGCATTCACCCCTCCACTTT. The chain recombines TRBV7-3 with TRBJ1-6, with D unresolved. Trimming stripped 1 base from V and 8 bases from J, with 9 bases between. The CDR3 is 14 residues long. CDR1 SGHTA and CDR2 FQGTGA come from the germline V gene.

In DNA form, the CDR3 reads TGTGCCAGCAGTGGGACTAGCGAGTACAATGAGCAGTTCTTC. It codes for CASSGTSEYNEQFF. This chain uses TRBV6-4 with TRBJ2-1, with 9 bases matching TRBD2. CDR1 MRHNA and CDR2 SNTAGT come from the germline V gene. V lost 4 bases and J lost 4; bases outside the gene matches: 2. The CDR3 runs 14 residues.

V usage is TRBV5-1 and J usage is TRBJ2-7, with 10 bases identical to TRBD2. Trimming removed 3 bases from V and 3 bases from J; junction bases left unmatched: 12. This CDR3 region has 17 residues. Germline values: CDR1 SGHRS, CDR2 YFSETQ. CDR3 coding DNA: TGCGCCAGCAGCTCAAACCCCGGGACTAGCGCGCGCTACGAGCAGTACTTC. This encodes CASSSNPGTSARYEQYF. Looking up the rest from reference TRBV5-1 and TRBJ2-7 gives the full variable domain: KAGVTQTPRYLIKTRGQQVTLSCSPISGHRSVSWYQQTPGQGLQFLFEYFSETQRNKGNFPGRFSGRQFSNSRSEMNVSTLELGDSALYLCASSSNPGTSARYEQYFGPGTRLTVT.

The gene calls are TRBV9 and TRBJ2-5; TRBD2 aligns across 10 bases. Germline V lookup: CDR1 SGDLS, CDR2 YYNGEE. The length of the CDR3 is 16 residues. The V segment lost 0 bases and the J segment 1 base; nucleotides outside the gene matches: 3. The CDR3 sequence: CASSVVSGGIQETQYF. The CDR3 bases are TGTGCCAGCAGCGTAGTTAGCGGGGGGATCCAAGAGACCCAGTACTTC.

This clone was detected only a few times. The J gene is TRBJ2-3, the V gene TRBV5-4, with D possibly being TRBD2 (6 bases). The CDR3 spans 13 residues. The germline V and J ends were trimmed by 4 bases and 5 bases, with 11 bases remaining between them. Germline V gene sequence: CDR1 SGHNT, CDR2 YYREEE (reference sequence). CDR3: CASSPGLQDTQYF. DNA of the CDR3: TGTGCCAGCAGCCCGGGACTTCAAGATACGCAGTATTTT. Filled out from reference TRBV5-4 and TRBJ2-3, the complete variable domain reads ETGVTQSPTHLIKTRGQQVTLRCSSQSGHNTVSWYQQALGQGPQFIFQYYREEENGRGNFPPRFSGLQFPNYSSELNVNALELDDSALYLCASSPGLQDTQYFGPGTRLTVL.

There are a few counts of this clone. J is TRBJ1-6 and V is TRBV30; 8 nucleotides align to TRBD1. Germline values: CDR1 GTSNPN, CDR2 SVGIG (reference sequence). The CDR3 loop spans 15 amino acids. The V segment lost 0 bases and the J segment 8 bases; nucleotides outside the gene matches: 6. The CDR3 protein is CAWSVRTGRYSPLHF. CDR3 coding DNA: TGTGCCTGGAGTGTACGGACAGGGAGGTATTCACCCCTCCACTTT.

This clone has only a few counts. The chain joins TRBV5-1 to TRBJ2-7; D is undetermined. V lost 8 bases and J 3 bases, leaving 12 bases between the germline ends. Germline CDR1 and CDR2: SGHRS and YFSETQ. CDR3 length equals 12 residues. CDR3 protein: CASNDFDYEQYF. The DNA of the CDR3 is TGCGCCAGTAATGACTTTGACTACGAGCAGTACTTC.

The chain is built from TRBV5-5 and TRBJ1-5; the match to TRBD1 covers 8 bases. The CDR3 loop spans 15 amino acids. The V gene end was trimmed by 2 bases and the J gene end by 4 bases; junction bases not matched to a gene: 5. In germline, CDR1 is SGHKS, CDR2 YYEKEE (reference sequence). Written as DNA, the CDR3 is TGTGCCAGCAGCTTTGCCAGGGGGCAGAATCAGCCCCAGCATTTT. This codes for CASSFARGQNQPQHF. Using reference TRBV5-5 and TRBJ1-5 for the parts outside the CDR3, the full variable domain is DAGVTQSPTHLIKTRGQQVTLRCSPISGHKSVSWYQQVLGQGPQFIFQYYEKEERGRGNFPDRFSARQFPNYSSELNVNALLLGDSALYLCASSFARGQNQPQHFGDGTRLSIL.